The rows below give T cell receptor beta chains drawn from one sample of a study of blood T cell repertoires in COVID-19. Sequencing used immunoSEQ multiplex PCR; TCRdb keeps in-frame clones, though not all of them. The data contain 150,000 to 200,000 clones, 86% of them seen just once; the ten biggest clones take up about 10%. Sequenced: peripheral blood. The source is a woman aged 60 to 75 with COVID-19, enrolled during active disease. CDR3s include the opening cysteine and the closing phenylalanine or tryptophan. Each record gives: clone size, D gene, J gene, V gene, CDR3 DNA, CDR3 protein. D genes are given only for firm matches. Expanded clones get a size class; other rows say once, few or many, or leave the size out.

few | TRBD2 | TRBJ2-7 | TRBV5-1 | TGCGCCAGCAGCGAAACTAGCGGCCCCTACGAGCAGTACTTC | CASSETSGPYEQYF
- | TRBD2 | TRBJ2-3 | TRBV7-2 | TGTGCCACCCCACTAGCGGGAGGCGCAGATACGCAGTATTTT | CATPLAGGADTQYF
- | TRBD1 | TRBJ1-3 | TRBV19 | TGTGCCAGTTGGGGGACAGGGTCTGGAAACACCATATATTTT | CASWGTGSGNTIYF
- | TRBD2 | TRBJ2-1 | TRBV27 | TGTGCCAGCAGTTTAGTCCGGGAGGTGAACAATGAGCAGTTCTTC | CASSLVREVNNEQFF
- | - | TRBJ2-5 | TRBV5-1 | TGCGCCAGCAGCTTCGACGGGGGAGAGACCCAGTACTTC | CASSFDGGETQYF
once | - | TRBJ2-7 | TRBV19 | TGTGCCAGTAGTGTGGGACTTCTGGTTGCGAACGAGCAGTACTTC | CASSVGLLVANEQYF
- | TRBD1 | TRBJ1-1 | TRBV6-4 | TGTGCCAGCAGTCTCTACCGGGACAGTGAAGCTTTCTTT | CASSLYRDSEAFF
- | TRBD2 | TRBJ2-7 | TRBV3-1/TRBV3-2 | TGTGCCAGCAGCCAAGATTTGAGGAGACTAGCGTACGAGCAGTACTTC | CASSQDLRRLAYEQYF
- | - | TRBJ2-4 | TRBV9 | TGTGCCAGCAGCGTAGATGGCGGCGAAAACATTCAGTACTTC | CASSVDGGENIQYF
- | - | TRBJ2-7 | TRBV24-1 | TGTGCCACCAGTGATTTGCCAGGGGACGAGCAGTACTTC | CATSDLPGDEQYF
- | - | TRBJ1-2 | TRBV13 | TGTGCCAGCAGCTTAGTGCTCAGGGGAGACTATGGCTACACCTTC | CASSLVLRGDYGYTF
- | TRBD2 | TRBJ2-1 | TRBV7-9 | TGTGCCAGCAGCTTGCAGGGACTAGCGGGTCTCAATGAGCAGTTCTTC | CASSLQGLAGLNEQFF
- | TRBD1 | TRBJ2-7 | TRBV5-6 | TGTGCCAGCACCTTTACGGTGGCAGGGGGAAGCGAGCAGTACTTC | CASTFTVAGGSEQYF
few | - | TRBJ2-7 | TRBV6-5 | TGTGCCAGCAGTTACCCGGCAGGGGCATCCTACGAGCAGTACTTC | CASSYPAGASYEQYF
few | - | TRBJ2-7 | TRBV19 | TGTGCCAGTAGTCTTTCTACGAAGAGCTACGAGCAGTACTTC | CASSLSTKSYEQYF
- | - | TRBJ1-5 | TRBV19 | TGTGCCAGTAGGGAGGTTCTGGGGCAGCCCCAGCATTTT | CASREVLGQPQHF
- | - | TRBJ1-5 | TRBV6-2/TRBV6-3 | TGTGCCAGCAGGCCTAAGGGGGTGACCTATAGCAATCAGCCCCAGCATTTT | CASRPKGVTYSNQPQHF
- | - | TRBJ2-3 | TRBV10-3 | TGTGCCATCAGTGACCACACAGATACGCAGTATTTT | CAISDHTDTQYF
- | - | TRBJ1-5 | TRBV7-2 | TGTGCCAGCAGCTTAGTACCAGGGGTCGGTCAGCCCCAGCATTTT | CASSLVPGVGQPQHF
- | TRBD1 | TRBJ2-7 | TRBV28 | TGTGCCAGCAGTCCCCTCGGGACAGGTCTTTACGAGCAGTACTTC | CASSPLGTGLYEQYF
- | TRBD2 | TRBJ2-5 | TRBV7-2 | TGTGCCAGCAGCTCCCTGCTGTCTAGCGGGAAAAAAGAGACCCAGTACTTC | CASSSLLSSGKKETQYF
- | - | TRBJ2-5 | TRBV25-1 | TGTGCCAGCAGTGGACAGATCGCAGAGACCCAGTACTTC | CASSGQIAETQYF
few | - | TRBJ1-1 | TRBV19 | TGTGCCAGTAGTATTCGGGGAAGGAATCCTGAAGCTTTCTTT | CASSIRGRNPEAFF
- | - | TRBJ1-3 | TRBV6-6 | TGTGCCAGCAGTTACTCGACCGGGACTGGAAACACCATATATTTT | CASSYSTGTGNTIYF
once | - | TRBJ2-7 | TRBV25-1 | TGTGCCAGCAGTGAAAACTCCGGGAACTACGAGCAGTACTTC | CASSENSGNYEQYF
- | TRBD2 | TRBJ2-2 | TRBV29-1 | TGCAGCGTTGAAGTGGTAATAGCGGGAGCCCTGAACACCGGGGAGCTGTTTTTT | CSVEVVIAGALNTGELFF
- | TRBD1 | TRBJ2-4 | TRBV2 | TGTGCCAGCAGGCAGGGGACAGGGGAGTGGGGCATTCAGTACTTC | CASRQGTGEWGIQYF
few | - | TRBJ2-7 | TRBV10-3 | TGTGCCATCAGTGAGGGCGGGTCCTACGAGCAGTACTTC | CAISEGGSYEQYF
- | - | TRBJ1-1 | TRBV7-2 | TGTGCCAGCAGCCTTGAAGGGAGAACTGAAGCTTTCTTT | CASSLEGRTEAFF
- | - | TRBJ1-5 | TRBV29-1 | TGCAGCGTTGTCGAGGGAATAGGCCAGCCCCAGCATTTT | CSVVEGIGQPQHF
- | - | TRBJ1-5 | TRBV2 | TGTGCCAGCAGTGGTCGGCGGGTAAATCAGCCCCAGCATTTT | CASSGRRVNQPQHF
- | - | TRBJ2-1 | TRBV28 | TGTGCCAGCAGTCAACCACGGTCGTCCTACAATGAGCAGTTCTTC | CASSQPRSSYNEQFF
- | - | TRBJ1-2 | TRBV3-1/TRBV3-2 | TGTGCCAGCAGCCAAGGGAGGGGAGGCTACACCTTC | CASSQGRGGYTF
- | TRBD1 | TRBJ2-1 | TRBV7-2 | TGTGCCAGCAGCCCCCGGGACAGGGGTGGGAATGAGCAGTTCTTC | CASSPRDRGGNEQFF
- | TRBD1 | TRBJ2-2 | TRBV24-1 | TGTGCCACTAGAGCAGGGGGTGGCACCGGGGAGCTGTTTTTT | CATRAGGGTGELFF
- | - | TRBJ1-4 | TRBV7-9 | TGTGCCAGCAGCCCAAACGGGGGAGGAGAAAAACTGTTTTTT | CASSPNGGGEKLFF
- | - | TRBJ2-1 | TRBV4-3 | TGCGCCAGCAGCTATCTAGAGGGCAATGAGCAGTTCTTC | CASSYLEGNEQFF